This T cell receptor (beta chain) was sequenced in a study of PD-1 blockade in classical Hodgkin lymphoma. This table comes from immunoSEQ multiplex PCR, and its TCRdb copy is limited to in-frame clones, with some not included. The sample lists over 50,000 clones, roughly 73% occurring once. This CDR3 comprises 13 residues. With 7 bases removed from V and 5 bases from J, the gap between germline ends came to 11 bases. The germline gives CDR1 SNHLY, CDR2 FYNNEI. Relapse after autologous stem cell transplantation occurred in every patient, and brentuximab vedotin exposure varied. Complete response, partial response or progressive disease was each patient's best response. For this clone: What it recognizes is unknown.

Study-level results: A significant rise in TCR diversity was seen by C4D1 for CD4+ cells but not for CD8+ cells.

The J gene is TRBJ2-2, the V gene TRBV2; D is ambiguous. The sequence was collected from a human donor with classical Hodgkin lymphoma. Sample: peripheral blood mononuclear cells (PBMCs), taken before the second cycle of nivolumab. Written as DNA, the CDR3 is TGTGCCAGCACCGGCCAAGCAACCGGGGAGCTGTTTTTT. This sequence encodes CASTGQATGELFF.